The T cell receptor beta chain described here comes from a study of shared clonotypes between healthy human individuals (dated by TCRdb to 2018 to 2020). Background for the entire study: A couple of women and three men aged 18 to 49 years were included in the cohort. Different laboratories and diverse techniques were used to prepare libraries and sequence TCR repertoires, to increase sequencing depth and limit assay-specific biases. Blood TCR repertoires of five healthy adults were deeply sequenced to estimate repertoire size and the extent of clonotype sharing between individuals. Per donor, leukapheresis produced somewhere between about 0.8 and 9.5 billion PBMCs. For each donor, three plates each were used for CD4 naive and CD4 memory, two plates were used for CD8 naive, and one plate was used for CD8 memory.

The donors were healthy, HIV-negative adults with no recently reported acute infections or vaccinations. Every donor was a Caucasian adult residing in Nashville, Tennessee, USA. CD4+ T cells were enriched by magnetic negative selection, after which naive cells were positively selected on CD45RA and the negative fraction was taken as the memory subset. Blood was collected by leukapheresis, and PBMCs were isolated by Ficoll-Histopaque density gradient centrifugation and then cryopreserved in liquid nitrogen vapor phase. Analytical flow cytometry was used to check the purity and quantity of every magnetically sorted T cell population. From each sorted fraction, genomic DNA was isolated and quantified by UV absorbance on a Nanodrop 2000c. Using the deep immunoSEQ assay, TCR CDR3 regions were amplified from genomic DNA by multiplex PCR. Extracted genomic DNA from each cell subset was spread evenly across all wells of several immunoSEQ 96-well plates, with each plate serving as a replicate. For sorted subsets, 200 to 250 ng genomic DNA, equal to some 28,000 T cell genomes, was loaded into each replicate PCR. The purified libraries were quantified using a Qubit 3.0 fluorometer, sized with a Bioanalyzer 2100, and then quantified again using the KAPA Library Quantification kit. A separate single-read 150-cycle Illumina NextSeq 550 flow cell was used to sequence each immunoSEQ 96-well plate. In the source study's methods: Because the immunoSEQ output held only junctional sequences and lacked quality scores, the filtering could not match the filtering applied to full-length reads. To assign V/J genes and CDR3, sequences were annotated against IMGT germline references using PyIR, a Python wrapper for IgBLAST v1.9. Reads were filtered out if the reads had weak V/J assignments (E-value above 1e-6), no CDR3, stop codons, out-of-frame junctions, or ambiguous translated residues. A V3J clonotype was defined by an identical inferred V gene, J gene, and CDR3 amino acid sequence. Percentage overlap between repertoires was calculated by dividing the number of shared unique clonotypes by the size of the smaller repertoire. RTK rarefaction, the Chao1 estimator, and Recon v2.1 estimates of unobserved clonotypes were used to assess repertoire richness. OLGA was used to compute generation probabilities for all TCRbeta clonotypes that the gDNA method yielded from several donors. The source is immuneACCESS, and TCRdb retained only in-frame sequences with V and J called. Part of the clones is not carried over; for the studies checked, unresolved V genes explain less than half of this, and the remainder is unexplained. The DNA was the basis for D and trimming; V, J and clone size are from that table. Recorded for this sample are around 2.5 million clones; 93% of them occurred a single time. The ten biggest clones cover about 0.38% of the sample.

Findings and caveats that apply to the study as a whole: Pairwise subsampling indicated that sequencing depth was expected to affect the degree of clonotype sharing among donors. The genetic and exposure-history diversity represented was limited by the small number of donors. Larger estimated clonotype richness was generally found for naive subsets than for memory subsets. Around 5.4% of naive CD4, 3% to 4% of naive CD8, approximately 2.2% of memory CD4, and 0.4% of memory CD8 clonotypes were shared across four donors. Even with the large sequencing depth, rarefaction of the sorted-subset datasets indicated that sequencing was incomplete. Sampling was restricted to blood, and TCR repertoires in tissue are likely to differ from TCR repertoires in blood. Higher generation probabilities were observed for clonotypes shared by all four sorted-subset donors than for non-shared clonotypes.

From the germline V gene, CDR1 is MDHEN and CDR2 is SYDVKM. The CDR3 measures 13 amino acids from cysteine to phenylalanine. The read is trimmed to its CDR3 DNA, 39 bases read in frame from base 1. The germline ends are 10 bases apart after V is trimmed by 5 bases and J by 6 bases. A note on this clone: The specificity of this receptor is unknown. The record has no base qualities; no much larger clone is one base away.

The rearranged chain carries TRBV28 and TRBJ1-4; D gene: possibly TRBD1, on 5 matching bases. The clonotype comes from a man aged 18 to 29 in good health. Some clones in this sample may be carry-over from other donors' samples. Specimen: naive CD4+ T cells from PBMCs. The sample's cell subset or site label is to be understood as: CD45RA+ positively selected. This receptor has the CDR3 CASSPGWDEKLFF. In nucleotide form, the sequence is TGTGCCAGCAGTCCAGGGTGGGATGAAAAACTGTTTTTT.